The source of this T cell receptor (beta chain) is a study of CD8 T cells in ankylosing spondylitis. General study findings and limits: Clones linked to disease were reported to show significant enrichment in matched ankylosing spondylitis synovial fluid. What seemed typical of ankylosing spondylitis blood was a TCR beta motif built from eight highly homologous variants.

This clonotype was counted many times. Its antigen is as yet unknown. Looked up from germline, CDR1 is DFQATT and CDR2 is SNEGSKA (reference sequence). The length of the CDR3 is 13 residues. Unmatched junction bases numbered 2, after V lost 1 base and J lost 6 bases. From the 5' RACE reads, TCRdb called clonotypes with MiXCR, one entry per CDR3 protein. This sample has fewer than 250,000 distinct CDR3 sequences, with about 11% found just once. The V gene is TRBV20-1, the J gene TRBJ2-1; 8 bases are shared with TRBD2. Material for sequencing was blood, either unsorted or a sorted T cell fraction (not recorded which). The sequence derives from a male donor with ankylosing spondylitis or in good health (not recorded which). The DNA of the CDR3 is TGCAGTGCTAGAGTCCTAGCGGGCAATGAGCAGTTCTTC. Translated: CSARVLAGNEQFF.